This TCR beta chain stems from a study of T cells in tumors after PD-1 blockade. For the study at large: Treatment was either pembrolizumab 200 mg every 3 weeks or cemiplimab 350 mg every 2 weeks. Mean per tumor sample: approximately 26,000 templates (roughly 550-100,000), 6,000 or so unique clonotypes.

The junction had 4 bases not matched to a gene; V was cut back by 0 bases and J by 7 bases. The germline V gene has CDR1 SGHVS and CDR2 FQNEAQ. The CDR3 has 15 amino acids. Using immunoSEQ multiplex PCR, the repertoire was profiled, and TCRdb retains in-frame clones only, with some absent. The table lists 9,000 to 15,000 clones, less than 65% of them singletons. This clonotype was sampled from a human donor with basal cell carcinoma. Sequenced material: tumor tissue, taken before anti-PD-1 treatment. The chain carries TRBV7-8 and TRBJ1-2, with 11 positions matching TRBD1. For the CDR3, the DNA is TGTGCCAGCAGCTTAGCGTTAGGGACAGGGGGTGGCTACACCTTC. Translating gives CASSLALGTGGGYTF. Drawing the rest from reference TRBV7-8 and TRBJ1-2, the complete variable domain is GAGVSQSPRYKVAKRGQDVALRCDPISGHVSLFWYQQALGQGPEFLTYFQNEAQLDKSGLPSDRFFAERPEGSVSTLKIQRTQQEDSAVYLCASSLALGTGGGYTFGSGTRLTVV.